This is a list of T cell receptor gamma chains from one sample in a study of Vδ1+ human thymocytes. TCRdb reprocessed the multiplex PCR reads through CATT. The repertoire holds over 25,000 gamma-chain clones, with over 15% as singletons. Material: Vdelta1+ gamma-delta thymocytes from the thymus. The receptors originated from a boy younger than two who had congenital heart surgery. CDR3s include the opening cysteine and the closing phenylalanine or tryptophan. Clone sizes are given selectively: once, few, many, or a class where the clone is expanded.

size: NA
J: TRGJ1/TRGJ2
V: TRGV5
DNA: TGTGCCACCTGGGACAGGCAAAGGGATTATAAGAAACTCTTT
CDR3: CATWDRQRDYKKLF

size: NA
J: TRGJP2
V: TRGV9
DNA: TGTGCCTTGTGGGAAGTTAGTAGTGATTGGATCAAGACGTTT
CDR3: CALWEVSSDWIKTF

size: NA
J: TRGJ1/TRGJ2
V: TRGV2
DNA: TGTGCCACCTGGGACGCCCTATACCATAAGAAACTCTTT
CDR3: CATWDALYHKKLF

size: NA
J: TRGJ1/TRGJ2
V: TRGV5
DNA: TGTGCCACCTGGGACAGTGAAACTTATTATAAGAAACTCTTT
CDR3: CATWDSETYYKKLF

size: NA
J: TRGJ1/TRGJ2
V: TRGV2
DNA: TGTGCCACCTGGGACGTAACTAATAAGAAACTCTTT
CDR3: CATWDVTNKKLF

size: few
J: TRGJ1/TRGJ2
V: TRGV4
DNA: TGTGCCACCTGGGATGAATTTGATGTCGGGAGTTATTATAAGAAACTCTTT
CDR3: CATWDEFDVGSYYKKLF

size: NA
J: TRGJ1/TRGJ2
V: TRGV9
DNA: TGTGCCTTGTGGGAGGCCTCTAATAAGAAACTCTTT
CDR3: CALWEASNKKLF

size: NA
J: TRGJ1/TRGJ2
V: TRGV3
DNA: TGTGCCACCTGGGAAATAGATAAGAAACTCTTT
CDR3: CATWEIDKKLF

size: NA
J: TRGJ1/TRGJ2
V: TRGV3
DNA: TGTGCCACCTGGGACAGGCCGAGGTTGAATTATTATAAGAAACTCTTT
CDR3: CATWDRPRLNYYKKLF

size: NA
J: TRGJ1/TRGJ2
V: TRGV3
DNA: TGTGCCACCTGGGACAGGCGAGTTTATTATAAGAAACTCTTT
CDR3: CATWDRRVYYKKLF

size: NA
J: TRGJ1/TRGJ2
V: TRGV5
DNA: TGTGCCACCTGGGACACCCCCCGGCATTATTATAAGAAACTCTTT
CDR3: CATWDTPRHYYKKLF

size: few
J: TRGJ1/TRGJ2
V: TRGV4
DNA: TGTGCCACCTGGGATGGGACCTCTTATTATAAGAAACTCTTT
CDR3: CATWDGTSYYKKLF

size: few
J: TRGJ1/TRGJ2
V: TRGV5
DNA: TGTGCCACCTGGGACAGACTACCGAATTATTATAAGAAACTCTTT
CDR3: CATWDRLPNYYKKLF

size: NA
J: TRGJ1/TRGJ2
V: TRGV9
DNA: TGTGCCTTGTGGGAGACGAGAAAGAAACTCTTT
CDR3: CALWETRKKLF

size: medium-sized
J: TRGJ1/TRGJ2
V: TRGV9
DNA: TGTGCCTTGTGGGAGGACTATAAGAAACTCTTT
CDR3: CALWEDYKKLF

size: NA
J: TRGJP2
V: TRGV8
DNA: TGTGCCACCTGGGACCGAACTCCCAGTAGTGATTGGATCAAGACGTTT
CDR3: CATWDRTPSSDWIKTF

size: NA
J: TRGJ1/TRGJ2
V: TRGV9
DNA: TGTGCCTTGTGGGAGGTGCACAGGTATTATAAGAAACTCTTT
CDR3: CALWEVHRYYKKLF

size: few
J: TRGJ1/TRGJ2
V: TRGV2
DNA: TGTGCCACCTGGGACTGGAGACCGCGGAAACTCTTT
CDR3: CATWDWRPRKLF

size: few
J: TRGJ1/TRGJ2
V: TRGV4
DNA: TGTGCCACCTGGGATGTGAAGAAACTCTTT
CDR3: CATWDVKKLF

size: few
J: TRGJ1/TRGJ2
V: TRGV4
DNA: TGTGCCACCTGGGATGCCCCTTATTATAAGAAACTCTTT
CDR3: CATWDAPYYKKLF

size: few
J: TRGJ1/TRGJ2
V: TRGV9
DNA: TGTGCCTTGTGGGAGGTCGGGAAATATTATAAGAAACTCTTT
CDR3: CALWEVGKYYKKLF

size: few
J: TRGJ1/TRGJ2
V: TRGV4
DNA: TGTGCCACCTGGGATGGGCATGGATATTATAAGAAACTCTTT
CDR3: CATWDGHGYYKKLF

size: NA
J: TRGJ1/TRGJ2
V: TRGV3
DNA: TGTGCCACCTGGGACAGTTGGAAACTCTTT
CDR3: CATWDSWKLF

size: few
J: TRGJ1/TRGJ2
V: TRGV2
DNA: TGTGCCACCTGGGATGACCCTCTTTATTATAAGAAACTCTTT
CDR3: CATWDDPLYYKKLF

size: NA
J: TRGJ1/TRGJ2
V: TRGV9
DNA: TGTGCCTTGTGGGAGGTAGTTAGGCGGGAAAAGAAACTCTTT
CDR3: CALWEVVRREKKLF

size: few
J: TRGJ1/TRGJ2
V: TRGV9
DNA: TGTGCCTTGTGGGAGGTACTTAAGTCTGTTTGGAAACTCTTT
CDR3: CALWEVLKSVWKLF

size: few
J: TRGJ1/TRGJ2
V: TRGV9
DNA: TGTGCCTTGTGGGAGAGGATGAAACTCTTT
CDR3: CALWERMKLF

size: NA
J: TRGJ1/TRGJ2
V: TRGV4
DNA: TGTGCCACCTGGGATGGGCCCCGGCTTTATTATAAGAAACTCTTT
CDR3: CATWDGPRLYYKKLF

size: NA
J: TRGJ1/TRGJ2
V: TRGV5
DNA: TGTGCCACCTGGGACAGGCTGGTCGGTGAATATTATAAGAAACTCTTT
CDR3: CATWDRLVGEYYKKLF

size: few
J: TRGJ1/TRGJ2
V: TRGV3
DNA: TGTGCCACCGGTAAGAAGAAACTCTTT
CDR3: CATGKKKLF

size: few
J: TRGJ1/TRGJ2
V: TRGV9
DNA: TGTGCCTTGTGGATCTTCCGGTATTATAAGAAACTCTTT
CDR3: CALWIFRYYKKLF

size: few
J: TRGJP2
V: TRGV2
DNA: TGTGCCACCTGGGATGGAAGTGATTGGATCAAGACGTTT
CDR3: CATWDGSDWIKTF

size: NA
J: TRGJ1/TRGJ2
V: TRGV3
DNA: TGTGCCACCTGGGACAGGCGGGGCGGCTATTATAAGAAACTCTTT
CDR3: CATWDRRGGYYKKLF

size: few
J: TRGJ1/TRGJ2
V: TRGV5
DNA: TGTGCCACCTGGCACGTTATGGTAAAGAAACTCTTT
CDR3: CATWHVMVKKLF

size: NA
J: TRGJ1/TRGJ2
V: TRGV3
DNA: TGTGCCACCTGGGACAGGCCCCTACTCTTT
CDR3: CATWDRPLLF

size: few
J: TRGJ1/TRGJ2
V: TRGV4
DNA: TGTGCCACCTGGGATGGGTCCAGGTATAAGAAACTCTTT
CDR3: CATWDGSRYKKLF

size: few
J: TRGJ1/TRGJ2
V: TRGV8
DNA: TGTGCCACCTGGGACGCCAAACTCTTT
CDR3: CATWDAKLF

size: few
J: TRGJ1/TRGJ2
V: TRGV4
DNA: TGTGCCACCACGAATTATTGTAAGAAACTCTTT
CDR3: CATTNYCKKLF

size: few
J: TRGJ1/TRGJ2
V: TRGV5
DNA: TGTGCCACCTGGGTGCGTTTTTATTATAAGAAACTCTTT
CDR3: CATWVRFYYKKLF

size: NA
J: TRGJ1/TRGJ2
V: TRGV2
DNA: TGTGCCACCTGGGACGGGCCGGAATATTATAAGAAACTCTTC
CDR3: CATWDGPEYYKKLF

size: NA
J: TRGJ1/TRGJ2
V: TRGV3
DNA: TGTGCCACCTGGGACAGGCCCCAGGGATATTATAAGAAACTCTTT
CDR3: CATWDRPQGYYKKLF

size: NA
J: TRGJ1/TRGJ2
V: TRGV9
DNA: TGTGCCTTGTGGGAGGTAGAGAAACTCTTT
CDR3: CALWEVEKLF

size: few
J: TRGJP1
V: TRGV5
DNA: TGTGCCACCTGGGACAGCACTGGTTGGTTCAAGATATTT
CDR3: CATWDSTGWFKIF

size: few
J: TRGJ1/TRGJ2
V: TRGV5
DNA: TGTGCCACCTGGGACGGGTGGGGATATTATAAGAAACTCTTT
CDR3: CATWDGWGYYKKLF

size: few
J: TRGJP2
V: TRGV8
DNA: TGTGCCACCTGGGACAGGCGTGAGGGTAGTGATTGGATCAAGACGTTT
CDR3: CATWDRREGSDWIKTF